Listed below are T cell receptor beta chains from one sample, sequenced in a study of radiation and T cells in renal cell carcinoma. The protocol was immunoSEQ multiplex PCR, while the TCRdb copy is restricted to in-frame clones and leaves out a portion. The sample has about 9,300 clones, approximately 62% seen once. The sequencing here drew on tumor tissue, taken from a patient whose treatment included radiotherapy and nephrectomy. The receptors here all came from a woman aged 45-65 years with renal cell carcinoma. CDR3s include the opening cysteine and the closing phenylalanine or tryptophan. D genes are given only for firm matches. Clone size is not always given. Where it is, it says once, few, many or a class for expanded clones.

j_call clone_size v_call d_call cdr3_aa cdr3_nt
TRBJ1-1 once TRBV28 - CASSPSELTEAFF TGTGCCAGCAGTCCCTCCGAGCTCACTGAAGCTTTCTTT
TRBJ2-3 few TRBV19 - CASRQTEGVTDTQYF TGTGCCAGTAGACAGACAGAGGGAGTAACAGATACGCAGTATTTT
TRBJ1-4 - TRBV6-5 TRBD1 CASTDRATNEKLFF TGTGCCAGCACTGACAGGGCCACTAATGAAAAACTGTTTTTT
TRBJ2-1 - TRBV4-3 TRBD2 CASSPTSAISYEQFF TGCGCCAGCAGCCCCACTAGCGCGATATCCTATGAGCAGTTCTTC
TRBJ1-3 - TRBV4-3 - CASSPQTGGSGNTIYF TGCGCCAGCAGCCCCCAAACTGGGGGCTCTGGAAACACCATATATTTT
TRBJ2-5 - TRBV4-1 TRBD2 CASSQGLAQETQYF TGCGCCAGCAGCCAAGGACTAGCGCAAGAGACCCAGTACTTC
TRBJ2-4 - TRBV5-1 TRBD1 CASSFLGTGELAKNIQYF TGCGCCAGCAGCTTTTTGGGGACAGGGGAGTTGGCCAAAAACATTCAGTACTTC
TRBJ2-1 - TRBV27 TRBD1 CASSGTGAYEQFF TGTGCCAGCAGTGGGACAGGGGCGTATGAGCAGTTCTTC
TRBJ2-7 - TRBV6-1 - CASKGSTGYEQYF TGTGCCAGCAAGGGGTCTACGGGGTACGAGCAGTACTTC
TRBJ1-2 - TRBV5-6 - CASSLGIQSDGYTF TGTGCCAGCAGCTTGGGTATTCAGTCAGATGGCTACACCTTC
TRBJ1-2 - TRBV4-2 TRBD1 CASSQERQGGHYGYTF TGTGCCAGCAGCCAAGAGAGGCAGGGGGGTCACTATGGCTACACCTTC
TRBJ2-3 - TRBV27 TRBD2 CASSFGGPGLAGVGPSTDTQYF TGTGCCAGCAGTTTTGGCGGCCCAGGACTAGCGGGAGTTGGCCCTAGCACAGATACGCAGTATTTT
TRBJ2-7 - TRBV6-5 - CASTRGRTDEQYF TGTGCCAGCACCCGGGGGAGGACGGACGAGCAGTACTTC
TRBJ2-3 - TRBV9 - CASSVEWTGTGTDTQYF TGTGCCAGCAGCGTAGAGTGGACGGGAACTGGCACAGATACGCAGTATTTT
TRBJ2-1 - TRBV28 TRBD1 CASSPGQPYNEQFF TGTGCCAGCAGTCCGGGACAGCCTTACAATGAGCAGTTCTTC
TRBJ1-1 - TRBV19 TRBD1 CASDRRTGETEAFF TGTGCCAGCGACCGGAGGACAGGGGAGACTGAAGCTTTCTTT
TRBJ2-5 - TRBV7-2 TRBD2 CASSSASGVGETQYF TGTGCCAGCAGCTCGGCTAGCGGGGTGGGAGAGACCCAGTACTTC
TRBJ1-1 - TRBV7-2 - CASITNTEAFF TGTGCCAGCATCACGAACACTGAAGCTTTCTTT
TRBJ2-3 - TRBV14 - CASSPEVTDTQYF TGTGCCAGCAGCCCCGAGGTCACAGATACGCAGTATTTT
TRBJ1-5 - TRBV5-1 - CASSLDGARDQPQHF TGCGCCAGCAGCTTGGACGGGGCGCGGGATCAGCCCCAGCATTTT
TRBJ1-4 - TRBV5-1 - CASSLDGSNEKLFF TGCGCCAGCAGCTTGGACGGTTCTAATGAAAAACTGTTTTTT
TRBJ2-7 few TRBV28 - CASSESPGLGAFSYEQYF TGTGCCAGCAGCGAAAGCCCGGGACTGGGGGCGTTCTCCTACGAGCAGTACTTC
TRBJ2-6 once TRBV15 - CATSSDRSGANVLTF TGTGCCACCAGCAGCGACAGGTCTGGGGCCAACGTCCTGACTTTC
TRBJ1-1 - TRBV5-1 - CASSPLGGRSGTEAFF TGCGCCAGCAGCCCTCTGGGCGGGCGCTCGGGGACTGAAGCTTTCTTT
TRBJ2-1 - TRBV15 TRBD2 CATSRDRGLAGGYYNEQFF TGTGCCACCAGCAGAGATCGGGGACTAGCGGGAGGTTACTACAATGAGCAGTTCTTC
TRBJ2-1 medium-sized TRBV29-1 - CSGATGYNEQFF TGCAGCGGGGCAACAGGATACAATGAGCAGTTCTTC
TRBJ2-5 - TRBV10-3 - CAISDGRGEETQYF TGTGCCATCAGTGATGGCAGGGGGGAAGAGACCCAGTACTTC
TRBJ1-6 - TRBV7-9 - CASSLELGGDSPLHF TGTGCCAGCAGCTTAGAGTTGGGCGGGGATTCACCCCTCCACTTT
TRBJ1-4 - TRBV4-1 TRBD1 CASSQEATGGAFGEKLFF TGCGCCAGCAGCCAAGAGGCGACAGGGGGCGCTTTCGGTGAAAAACTGTTTTTT
TRBJ1-6 - TRBV5-6 TRBD1 CASSLTGGSPLHF TGTGCCAGCAGCTTAACAGGGGGCTCACCCCTCCACTTT
TRBJ2-5 - TRBV5-5 TRBD1 CASSLKPGQGLQETQYF TGTGCCAGCAGCTTGAAACCGGGACAGGGACTCCAAGAGACCCAGTACTTC
TRBJ2-3 - TRBV7-6 TRBD1 CASSLGGTVTDTQYF TGTGCCAGCAGCTTAGGGGGGACAGTTACAGATACGCAGTATTTT
TRBJ2-3 few TRBV6-4 TRBD2 CASSATSGGESTQYF TGTGCCAGCAGTGCCACTAGCGGGGGGGAATCTACGCAGTATTTT
TRBJ2-1 - TRBV10-3 TRBD2 CAISDSGGGRSDEQFF TGTGCCATCAGTGATTCTGGCGGGGGGCGTTCGGATGAGCAGTTCTTC
TRBJ2-7 once TRBV6-5 - CASGGDRRSYEQYF TGTGCCAGCGGGGGGGACAGGCGCTCCTACGAGCAGTACTTC
TRBJ2-7 - TRBV11-2 TRBD2 CASSFTSVREQYF TGTGCCAGCAGCTTTACTAGCGTGCGCGAGCAGTACTTC
TRBJ2-1 - TRBV5-1 TRBD2 CASSPPSLAGGYNEQFF TGCGCCAGCAGCCCCCCCTCACTAGCGGGGGGATACAATGAGCAGTTCTTC
TRBJ1-2 - TRBV6-5 - CASGWSKGYTF TGTGCCAGCGGATGGTCGAAAGGCTACACCTTC
TRBJ2-5 - TRBV9 - CASSVEEGTQYF TGTGCCAGCAGCGTAGAGGAGGGGACCCAGTACTTC
TRBJ2-1 - TRBV6-4 TRBD2 CASSDSGGHNEQFF TGTGCCAGCAGTGACAGCGGGGGGCACAATGAGCAGTTCTTC
TRBJ1-2 - TRBV4-3 - CASSQDAEYGYTF TGCGCCAGCAGCCAAGATGCCGAGTATGGCTACACCTTC
TRBJ2-5 - TRBV19 - CASKRIGQPQETQYF TGTGCCAGTAAAAGAATCGGACAGCCCCAAGAGACCCAGTACTTC
TRBJ2-7 - TRBV10-2 TRBD1 CAISESDREVNEQYF TGTGCCATCAGTGAGTCTGACAGGGAAGTAAACGAGCAGTACTTC
TRBJ1-2 few TRBV28 - CASSLRRVYGYTF TGTGCCAGCAGTTTACGCAGGGTGTATGGCTACACCTTC
TRBJ2-7 - TRBV18 TRBD2 CASSPPASGSYEQYF TGTGCCAGCTCACCACCGGCTAGCGGATCCTACGAGCAGTACTTC
TRBJ1-2 once TRBV28 TRBD1 CASSLNPGQLVSTF TGTGCCAGCAGTTTAAACCCGGGACAGTTAGTATCCACCTTC
TRBJ1-2 - TRBV28 - CATEGEGNYGYTF TGTGCCACCGAGGGGGAAGGGAACTATGGCTACACCTTC
TRBJ2-6 - TRBV27 - CAGSSSFGAVSGANVLTF TGTGCCGGCAGTTCTTCCTTTGGGGCTGTTTCTGGGGCCAACGTCCTGACTTTC
TRBJ2-3 - TRBV7-2 - CASSLGPRDTQYF TGTGCCAGCAGCCTTGGGCCCCGGGATACGCAGTATTTT
TRBJ2-1 - TRBV19 - CASSFHTPPKQFF TGTGCCAGTAGTTTCCATACCCCGCCTAAGCAGTTCTTC
TRBJ2-7 - TRBV21-1 - CASSRRGGGWDEQYF TGTGCCAGCAGCAGGCGGGGGGGAGGCTGGGACGAGCAGTACTTC
TRBJ2-3 - TRBV28 - CASSLGLPKPQYF TGTGCCAGCAGTTTGGGACTTCCGAAGCCGCAGTATTTT
TRBJ2-7 - TRBV7-6 TRBD2 CASSLTTSGSYEQYF TGTGCCAGCAGCCTAACGACTAGCGGGAGTTACGAGCAGTACTTC
TRBJ2-7 - TRBV27 - CASSPTLAGTYEQYF TGTGCCAGCAGTCCGACCCTCGCGGGCACCTACGAGCAGTACTTC